A single sample is the source of the 21 T cell receptor beta chains below, sequenced in a study of T-cell memory formation after mild COVID-19. MiXCR, applied by TCRdb to the 5' RACE reads, yields one record per CDR3 protein. The data show 290,000 or so distinct CDR3 sequences, just under 20% seen once. The source material was PBMCs or a T cell subset sorted from them (not recorded which). The receptors were gathered from a man aged 18 to 30 who had mild COVID-19 (a few samples of this study predate the infection). Cell type and time point are not known.

Concerning this clonotype: A much larger clone lies a single base off, so this may be a read error. The V gene is TRBV5-1, the J gene TRBJ2-5; TRBD2 aligns across 13 bases. Trimming took 4 bases from V and 2 from J; bases not matched to a gene: 2. The CDR3 runs to 15 residues. Looked up from germline, CDR1 is SGHRS and CDR2 is YFSETQ. The CDR3 region has the DNA TGCGCCAGCAGCCGGACTAGCGGGAGACAAGAGACCCAGTACTTC. As protein: CASSRTSGRQETQYF. The full variable domain, with the rest looked up from reference TRBV5-1 and TRBJ2-5, is KAGVTQTPRYLIKTRGQQVTLSCSPISGHRSVSWYQQTPGQGLQFLFEYFSETQRNKGNFPGRFSGRQFSNSRSEMNVSTLELGDSALYLCASSRTSGRQETQYFGPGTRLLVL.

The J gene is TRBJ2-4, the V gene TRBV7-9, with 9 bases lining up with TRBD1. The CDR3 is made up of 15 amino acids. Germline V lookup: CDR1 SEHNR, CDR2 FQNEAQ (reference sequence). J gave up 8 bases and V 5 bases, and 10 bases lay outside the gene matches. This CDR3 is CASSPPTWDRDIQYF. DNA for the CDR3: TGTGCCAGCAGCCCTCCGACGTGGGACAGGGACATTCAGTACTTC.

The gene calls are TRBV3-1 and TRBJ2-1; 8 bases align to TRBD1. This CDR3 spans 16 amino acids. Trimming took 2 bases from V and 8 from J; bases not matched to a gene: 11. Germline loops: CDR1 LGHDT, CDR2 YNNKEL (reference sequence). This CDR3 reads CASSQSKDREIDEQFF. CDR3 sequence (DNA): TGTGCCAGCAGCCAATCCAAGGACAGGGAGATCGATGAGCAGTTCTTC.

The chain uses TRBV20-1 and TRBJ2-1; 8 bases line up with TRBD2. This CDR3 is built from 19 residues. CDR1 DFQATT and CDR2 SNEGSKA come from the germline V gene (reference sequence). V lost 0 bases, J lost 0 bases, and 13 bases stayed unmatched. This CDR3 reads CSARDPLSGGLSSYNEQFF. In DNA, the CDR3 is TGCAGTGCTAGAGATCCCCTAAGCGGGGGCCTCAGCTCCTACAATGAGCAGTTCTTC.

Only a few counts were recorded for this clonotype. V usage is TRBV5-1 and J usage is TRBJ2-3; TRBD2 agrees at 9 bases. V trimming: 1 base; J trimming: 0 bases; junction bases outside the gene matches: 3. The CDR3 is 16 residues long. Germline V gene sequence: CDR1 SGHRS, CDR2 YFSETQ. The chain's CDR3 is CASSLSSGSSTDTQYF. The CDR3 DNA reads TGCGCCAGCAGCTTGAGTAGCGGGAGTAGCACAGATACGCAGTATTTT.

The V gene is TRBV5-1, the J gene TRBJ2-1, with a tentative D call TRBD1 (5 bases). The CDR3 contains 14 residues. Germline V gives CDR1 SGHRS, CDR2 YFSETQ. V dropped 3 bases and J dropped 8 bases, with 15 bases sitting between them. This CDR3 is CASSSPLQGHEQFF. The CDR3 nucleotides read TGCGCCAGCAGCTCCCCCCTGCAGGGCCATGAGCAGTTCTTC. Full variable domain (outside the CDR3, taken from reference TRBV5-1 and TRBJ2-1): KAGVTQTPRYLIKTRGQQVTLSCSPISGHRSVSWYQQTPGQGLQFLFEYFSETQRNKGNFPGRFSGRQFSNSRSEMNVSTLELGDSALYLCASSSPLQGHEQFFGPGTRLTVL.

In its sample, this clonotype was seen a few times. The junction differs from germline at one of its ends, possibly a read error. The CDR3 DNA follows: TGCAGTGCTAGAGATGACGGGGCAGTGAATTTT. This gives the protein CSARDDGAVNF. The chain uses TRBV20-1 and TRBJ2-3, with D perhaps matching TRBD1 or TRBD2 (5 bases each). CDR1 DFQATT and CDR2 SNEGSKA come from the germline V gene (reference sequence). CDR3 size: 11 residues.

This clonotype was detected a few times. This chain connects TRBV16 to TRBJ2-3; D possibly corresponds to TRBD1 (5 bases). Trimming removed 2 bases from V and 4 bases from J, with 10 bases in between. Germline values: CDR1 KGHSY, CDR2 FQNENV. The CDR3 extends over 14 amino acids. In DNA form, the CDR3 reads TGTGCCAGCAGCCAACAGGCAGGGCCAGATACGCAGTATTTT. Its translation: CASSQQAGPDTQYF.

The chain combines TRBV7-6 with TRBJ2-1; TRBD2 matches at 11 bases. The V gene end was trimmed by 1 base and the J gene end by 5 bases; junction bases not matched to a gene: 7. This CDR3 contains 17 residues. CDR1 SGHVS and CDR2 FNYEAQ come from the germline V gene. CDR3 sequence (DNA): TGTGCCAGCAGCTTAGATTTAGCGGGAGGGGAAAACAATGAGCAGTTCTTC. This codes for CASSLDLAGGENNEQFF.

The chain carries TRBV6-6 and TRBJ2-2; the match to TRBD2 covers 7 bases. J lost 2 bases, V lost 5 bases, and 8 bases had no gene match. CDR1 and CDR2 (germline): MNHNY, SVGAGI (reference sequence). The CDR3 loop spans 16 amino acids. The CDR3 spells CASSRIGGDNTGELFF. CDR3 in DNA: TGTGCCAGCAGTCGCATTGGGGGGGATAACACCGGGGAGCTGTTTTTT.

This clonotype has more than one count but fewer than ten. The chain links TRBV4-2 to TRBJ2-5; no definite D call. The CDR3 runs 12 residues. V shed 0 bases and J shed 7 bases, with 6 bases lying between them. Germline V gene data show CDR1 as LGHNA and CDR2 as YNFKEQ. The CDR3 DNA sequence: TGTGCCAGCAGCCAAGATGCGGCGACCCAGTACTTC. It encodes CASSQDAATQYF.

This clonotype was observed at least ten times. This chain uses TRBV3-1 with TRBJ2-7; D tentatively fits TRBD1 or TRBD2 (5 bases each). Trimming left V 3 bases short and J 3 bases short, with 18 bases between. This CDR3 has 16 residues. CDR1 LGHDT and CDR2 YNNKEL come from the germline V gene (reference sequence). CDR3 DNA: TGTGCCAGCAGCCAGGGACCGGGGTTCCTGCGCTACGAGCAGTACTTC. The encoded protein is CASSQGPGFLRYEQYF.

This chain uses TRBV6-6 with TRBJ2-6; D is possibly TRBD1 (5 bases). CDR1 is MNHNY, CDR2 SVGAGI, per germline (reference sequence). V lost 6 bases and J 2 bases, leaving 14 bases between the germline ends. This CDR3 comprises 16 residues. CDR3 DNA: TGTGCCAGCAGAGACAGCAGGTACACTGGGGCCAACGTCCTGACTTTC. Translated, it gives CASRDSRYTGANVLTF.

In this sample, this clonotype turned up a few times. The rearrangement joins TRBV29-1 to TRBJ1-1; D is uncertain. V lost 5 bases and J 8 bases, leaving 9 bases between the germline ends. The CDR3 has 10 amino acids. Germline values: CDR1 SQVTM, CDR2 ANQGSEA. In nucleotides, the CDR3 is TGCAGCGTTAACCACAGAGAAGCTTTCTTT. Translation gives CSVNHREAFF.

This clonotype was observed a few times. The chain employs TRBV28 and TRBJ2-3; 8 bases fit TRBD2. Germline CDR1 MDHEN, CDR2 SYDVKM. This CDR3 spans 15 amino acids. The V segment lost 5 bases and the J segment 0 bases; nucleotides outside the gene matches: 4. The CDR3 loop reads CASSTRGGSTDTQYF. CDR3 sequence (DNA): TGTGCCAGCAGTACCCGCGGGGGGAGCACAGATACGCAGTATTTT.

The V gene is TRBV6-5, the J gene TRBJ2-3, with 7 bases aligning to TRBD1. The V segment lost 11 bases and the J segment 2 bases; nucleotides outside the gene matches: 10. CDR1 is MNHEY and CDR2 is SVGAGI in the germline V gene. CDR3 length: 14 amino acids. The CDR3 here is CASRGQGDTDTQYF. CDR3 bases: TGTGCCTCAAGGGGGCAGGGCGACACAGATACGCAGTATTTT.

This clonotype came up a few times. This rearrangement joins TRBV7-9 to TRBJ1-2; TRBD1 is a possible D gene (5 bases). Germline CDR1 reads SEHNR; CDR2 reads FQNEAQ (reference sequence). The CDR3 covers 16 residues. V was shortened by 4 bases and J by 8 bases, with 23 bases between the two germline ends. The chain's CDR3 is CASSSLVWGDAQGYTF. In nucleotides, the CDR3 is TGTGCCAGCAGCTCCCTCGTCTGGGGGGACGCACAGGGCTACACCTTC.

This clonotype was observed a few times. The CDR3 spells CASSLTSLWSQETQYF. The CDR3 DNA sequence: TGTGCCAGCAGCTTAACGAGCCTCTGGAGCCAAGAGACCCAGTACTTC. V usage is TRBV11-1 and J usage is TRBJ2-5; unclear D gene. This CDR3 contains 16 residues. CDR1 SGHAT and CDR2 FQDESV come from the germline V gene (reference sequence). V was cut by 2 bases and J by 1 base, with 14 bases left in between.

This clonotype was seen a handful of times. This chain uses TRBV7-9 with TRBJ1-2; D perhaps matches TRBD1 (5 bases). The CDR3 extends over 13 amino acids. V was clipped by 1 base and J by 7 bases, with 10 bases between them. Per germline, CDR1 SEHNR and CDR2 FQNEAQ (reference sequence). CDR3 bases: TGTGCCAGCAGCTTAGGCGTCGGGGCTGGCTACACCTTC. It yields the protein CASSLGVGAGYTF.

The chain joins TRBV7-2 to TRBJ2-3; D is unresolved. With 2 bases removed from V and 1 base from J, the gap between germline ends came to 7 bases. Per germline, CDR1 SGHTA and CDR2 FQGNSA. CDR3 size: 14 residues. The DNA of the CDR3 is TGTGCCAGCAGCTTATGGCCCGGCACAGATACGCAGTATTTT. As protein: CASSLWPGTDTQYF.

This clonotype was observed a handful of times. The genes are TRBV20-1 and TRBJ2-3; D may be TRBD1 (6 bases). CDR1 DFQATT and CDR2 SNEGSKA come from the germline V gene (reference sequence). CDR3 length: 13 amino acids. V was pared by 3 bases and J by 3 bases, with 10 bases between. This CDR3 is CSASSTGTDTQYF. The DNA of the CDR3 is TGCAGTGCTAGCTCTACAGGGACAGATACGCAGTATTTT.